This note documents a single TCR beta chain sequence. TCRdb ran MiXCR on the RT-PCR reads and lists one entry per CDR3 protein. The sample contains hundreds of thousands of distinct CDR3 sequences, more than 13% of which appear only once. V shed 1 base and J shed 8 bases, with 12 bases lying between them. The CDR3 length is 15 residues. Germline CDR1 SGHTA, CDR2 FQGNSA. The sequenced sample consisted of memory CD4+ T cells from blood. The rearrangement links TRBV7-2 to TRBJ1-6; D call uncertain. This TCR came from a female donor in good health, serving as a healthy control. In DNA form, the CDR3 reads TGTGCCAGCAGCTTAGTGGCGTCACGGGATTCACCCCTCCACTTT. It specifies CASSLVASRDSPLHF.